Below, 4 T cell receptor beta chains from the same sample are listed, as sequenced in a study of graft-versus-host responses after intestinal transplantation (dated by TCRdb to the early 2020s). What the time point label conveys for this sample: cells obtained before transplantation from donor or recipient. Receptors were amplified or captured by the immunoSEQ multiplex PCR assay. This is the immuneACCESS table as TCRdb keeps it, with only in-frame sequences that have V and J called. A part of the clones is gone; compared with another copy, unresolved V genes explain less than half, and the rest is unexplained. Counted in this sample were 35,000 to 45,000 clones; approximately 94% of them appeared once. The ten top clones hold 0.2% to 0.25% of the sample. Which antigens these TCRs recognize remains unknown. Material: unstimulated CD4+ T cells sorted from spleen or lymph node cells, obtained before transplant. The source of these receptors is a human donor who was the organ donor for an intestinal transplant.

The CDR3 sequence is CASSYSAGRLYEQYF. The CDR3 DNA is TGTGCCAGCAGTTACAGTGCGGGACGTCTCTACGAGCAGTACTTC. V and J are TRBV6-6 and TRBJ2-7, with D tentatively TRBD2 (6 bases). Germline lookup yields CDR1 MNHNY and CDR2 SVGAGI (reference sequence). CDR3 length equals 15 residues. Trimming took off 2 bases at V and 3 bases at J, with 14 bases between the two ends.

This clone was seen a handful of times. This chain joins TRBV11-3 and TRBJ2-1; weak D call: TRBD2 (5 bases). CDR3 length equals 17 residues. V gave up 5 bases and J gave up 4 bases, with 21 bases separating them. CDR1 SGHNT and CDR2 YENEEA come from the germline V gene. The CDR3 nucleotides read TGTGCCAGCAGCCCCGGTAGTAGGGTGGAGGAGTACAATGAGCAGTTCTTC. Its translation: CASSPGSRVEEYNEQFF. Combining the CDR3 with reference TRBV11-3 and TRBJ2-1 gives the whole variable domain EAGVVQSPRYKIIEKKQPVAFWCNPISGHNTLYWYLQNLGQGPELLIRYENEEAVDDSQLPKDRFSAERLKGVDSTLKIQPAELGDSAVYLCASSPGSRVEEYNEQFFGPGTRLTVL.

The chain recombines TRBV6-1 with TRBJ1-2; D uncertain. The germline V gene has CDR1 MNHNS and CDR2 SASEGT. This CDR3 has 12 residues. Deletions cut 3 bases from V and 6 bases from J, with 8 bases between. The CDR3 DNA sequence: TGTGCCAGCAGTGACCGACCGAATGGCTACACCTTC. This encodes CASSDRPNGYTF.

V usage is TRBV5-1 and J usage is TRBJ2-5; D is perhaps TRBD2 (7 bases). Trimming took off 2 bases at V and 5 bases at J, with 19 bases between the two ends. The CDR3 length is 16 residues. The V gene's germline CDR1 is SGHRS and CDR2 YFSETQ. CDR3 bases: TGCGCCAGCAGCTTATATGCGGGGGCGCGTTATGAGACCCAGTACTTC. This sequence encodes CASSLYAGARYETQYF.